This TCR beta chain was profiled in a study of cytomegalovirus exposure and HLA in healthy donors (dated by TCRdb to the late 2010s). Background on the whole study: According to an earlier analysis of 550 to 750 of the donors, 150 million to 200 million T cells yielded 90 million to 140 million unique TCR beta sequences and 276 Gb of sequence data. An early release that covered about 600 HLA-typed donors contained around 330 gigabases of sequencing data and some 87 million unique TCR sequences. Among the roughly 400 genotyped donors, 81% belonged to the genetic ancestry cluster associated with self-reported Caucasian donors. The aim of the study was to test whether cataloging public T cell receptors could identify signatures of past pathogen exposure. The T cell repertoires of 550 to 850 subjects were profiled by immunosequencing and related to cytomegalovirus serostatus. A separate validation cohort of roughly 130 different subjects was used in addition to the approximately 700-subject first cohort. High-throughput TCR immunosequencing, statistical association of individual TCRs with disease status, and machine learning were combined to predict cytomegalovirus infection status. In a later analysis, previously published TCR beta repertoires from 550 to 700 donors were re-analyzed and high-resolution HLA genotyping was added so that TCR occurrence patterns could be studied. The later analysis used no new phenotypic data to find candidate immune exposures, relying instead on TCR beta sequences and their occurrence across donors. In an earlier analysis of 587 of the donors, high-throughput TCR beta sequencing was used to judge whether each TCR beta V gene segment behaved as functional or pseudogenic. Alongside the repertoire data, information on donor age, sex, ethnicity and CMV serostatus was compiled. In a later genetic analysis, genome-wide SNP genotypes for about 60% of the 666 donors were used, and that subset was treated as a discovery cohort. All discovery cohort repertoires had been generated on a single sequencing platform. HLA typing covered class I and class II loci at four-digit resolution. The number of typed donors differed by locus: about 620-630 for A, B, C, DRB1 and DQB1; 522 for DQA1; 600 to 610 for DPA1; and some 470 for DPB1. Because of strong linkage in the cohort, roughly five DR-DQ haplotypes were treated as single units for association and clustering. Among 398 genotyped donors of the cohort, an average of 235,054 unique TCR beta nucleotide sequences were sequenced per donor, roughly a sixth of them non-productive.

The cysteine opens and the phenylalanine closes a CDR3 of 16 amino acids. The only DNA kept is the CDR3, 48 bases in frame from the first base. From the germline V gene, CDR1 is SGHTA and CDR2 is FQGNSA. V is cut by 0 bases and J by 0 bases, and the space between the germline ends is 9 bases. The cohort comprised some 730 healthy bone marrow donors. All cohort members were sampled while nominally healthy, although unrecorded immune exposures were likely present. The donor was CMV seronegative and belonged to the group of around 350 seronegative cohort members. Each donor provided a peripheral blood sample, and peripheral blood mononuclear cells were used for TCR beta sequencing. Genomic DNA extraction from the blood cell samples was performed with the Qiagen DNeasy Blood Extraction Kit. A single count supports this clone. Its antigen specificity is not known. There are no base qualities to consult, and no much larger clone falls within one base.

Here is what the overall study found, with its caveats: A cluster of highly shared sequence variants was judged likely to be a technical artifact of the sequencing pipeline. The classifier was reported to diagnose cytomegalovirus status with high specificity and sensitivity in both the original cohort and the validation cohort. Some IMGT-functional V segments, including TRBV6-2 and TRBV6-3, could not be told apart with the 87-base-pair reads, so those segments were excluded. Linkage disequilibrium might explain the correlated functional status among segregating V segments, but an unknown experimental factor could not be ruled out. It was suggested by the authors that the approach could potentially be generalized to other disease states and immunological phenotypes. Three of the identified cytomegalovirus-associated TCR beta chains were confirmed in vitro to be specific for cytomegalovirus antigens. HLA typing was unavailable for some donors at each locus, so association tests used only the typed subset. Assigning TCR associations to individual alleles was difficult when HLA alleles, especially DR and DQ, strongly co-occurred. In this cohort, only TCR beta chains were sequenced, and detectable features were limited by the absence of alpha or paired-chain data. A later genetic analysis associated a missense DCLRE1C variant with V-gene and J-gene trimming of TCR beta chains, and an independent cohort replicated the association. A further reported finding was that TCR beta sequences accurately predicted the HLA-A and HLA-B alleles for most subjects in the first cohort. Most TCR sequences were observed very rarely across donors, whereas some public TCRs were present in many individuals. In a later genetic analysis, fewer N-insertions in productive TCRs were reported among donors in an Asian-associated ancestry cluster than the approximately 630-donor mean. CMV serostatus was the only immune exposure information available for the cohort. Because counts were too low, seventeen rarely observed V segments, including chromosome 9 orphons, were excluded from the earlier analysis of several hundred of the donors. At a false discovery rate of 0.05, a later analysis linked under 20,000 TCR beta sequences to specific HLA alleles. Compared with equally common non-associated chains, HLA-associated TCR beta chains in a later analysis were more clonally expanded and had lower generation probabilities. According to a later analysis, parvovirus B19, influenza, CMV and Epstein-Barr virus appeared linked to several top co-occurrence clusters. In a later analysis, most CMV-associated TCR beta chains were found to appear HLA-restricted, with HLA associations seemingly driven largely by CMV exposure. In the study, approximately 160 TCR beta chains were listed as associated with cytomegalovirus. An earlier analysis of approximately 570 of the donors showed that most TCR beta V segments appeared in productive rearrangements either about 87% or about 30% of the time, which broadly matched IMGT annotations. A later analysis found that TCR association rates varied across HLA loci, with DRB1 alleles showing the most associated TCRs and HLA-C alleles the fewest. Roughly uniform sequencing depth across donors was assumed in presence/absence analyses, although this assumption may not hold.

Library prep was done by the immunoSEQ multiplex PCR assay. The multiplex PCR relied on a mix of 60 forward primers for TCR Vbeta segments and 13 reverse primers for TCR Jbeta segments. The CDR3 region of rearranged TCR beta genes was amplified from genomic DNA with a multiplex PCR assay. The Illumina HiSeq System was used to sequence the amplified TCR beta libraries as 87-base-pair reads. The authors' pipeline ran thus. In a later analysis, some 80 million unique TCR beta chains were counted across the roughly 670 repertoires, and around 11 million of these chains were shared by at least two donors. Raw reads were error-corrected and collapsed into unique sequences by a nearest-neighbor algorithm in which closely related sequences were merged to remove PCR and sequencing errors. CDR3 sequences were aligned to IMGT reference sequences to assign V, D and J gene segments. For a sequence to be retained, at least a six-nucleotide match to both a V gene segment and a J gene segment was required. Rearrangements were classified as productive when the CDR3 lacked stop codons and remained in frame with V and J, and all other rearrangements were classified as non-productive. CDR3 was defined by IMGT convention, running from the second conserved V-encoded cysteine to the conserved J-encoded phenylalanine. The earlier analysis of roughly 590 of the donors excluded sequences that lacked an unambiguous match to a single V gene segment. In an earlier analysis of several hundred of the donors, V segments were called functional above 56.7% productive rearrangements and were called segregating when the between-donor standard deviation exceeded 5%. To diagnose cytomegalovirus status from the catalog of TCR beta chain sequences, a statistical classification framework was built. In a later analysis, V and J genes were assigned by comparing TCR nucleotide sequences against IMGT/GENE-DB human TR gene sequences. In a later analysis, CDR3 sequences and most-parsimonious VDJ recombination scenarios were assigned using the TCRdist pipeline. A later analysis defined each TCR beta chain by its CDR3 amino acid sequence plus V-gene family, and excluded reads lacking a unique V-gene family. To address suspected cross-contamination and a sequencing artifact, a later analysis removed several hundred highly shared, low-generation-probability nucleotide sequences. In a later analysis, a clonal expansion index was calculated for each public chain from normalized within-repertoire ranks of inferred template counts. In a later analysis, generation probabilities were computed with a VDJ recombination model fitted to out-of-frame rearrangements, and the resulting probabilities were checked against IGoR. In a later analysis, TCR-TCR, TCR-HLA and TCR-CMV co-occurrence was scored with hypergeometric tests, and a repertoire-size bias correction was applied to TCR pairs. False discovery rates were estimated in a later analysis by permuting HLA or CMV assignments 20 times. In a later analysis, co-occurring TCRs were grouped using DBSCAN, with TCRdist sequence similarity added in when clustering inside HLA-allele-positive subsets. Co-occurrence clustering excluded repertoires with fewer than 30,000 or more than 120,000 public chains, plus five with anomalous nucleotide sharing. What TCRdb holds here is the immuneACCESS table cut down to in-frame rearrangements. Part of the clones is not present; checked against another copy, under half of the missing clones reflect an unresolved V gene, and the others are unexplained. The V and J calls and clone size were taken over from that table, and D and trimming were inferred from the DNA. A total of just over 150,000 clones appear in this sample, nearly 80% of them only once. The ten top clones hold roughly 3% of the sample.

The rearranged segments are TRBV7-2 and TRBJ1-3; TRBD1 is perhaps the D gene, given 5 matching bases. What was sequenced was PBMCs. This clonotype was obtained from a woman in her thirties or forties in good health and CMV-seronegative. The sequenced DNA is TGTGCCAGCAGCTTAGCGATTAGGGGCTCTGGAAACACCATATATTTT. This codes for CASSLAIRGSGNTIYF.